The 18 T cell receptor beta chains in this list originate from one sample, sequenced in a study of cytomegalovirus exposure and HLA in healthy donors. PCR amplification relied on 60 Vbeta primers (plus 13 Jbeta primers). Here immunoSEQ multiplex PCR was the method, and the copy in TCRdb shows in-frame clones only, minus some. The data contain approximately 70,000 clones, 74% of them singletons. The sequenced sample was PBMCs. The receptor set was obtained from a woman aged 60-75 years in good health and CMV-seropositive.

The DNA for the CDR3 is TGTGCCAGCAGCTTGAAACAGACGGGAACAACTGAAGCTTTCTTT. It specifies CASSLKQTGTTEAFF. The chain recombines TRBV5-4 with TRBJ1-1; D ambiguous. V was cut by 1 base and J by 5 bases, with 15 bases left in between. Germline V lookup: CDR1 SGHNT, CDR2 YYREEE (reference sequence). The CDR3 extends over 15 amino acids.

The chain is built from TRBV29-1 and TRBJ2-3; D might be TRBD2 (6 bases). Germline-derived CDR1 and CDR2 are SQVTM and ANQGSEA. V shed 6 bases and J shed 0 bases, with 7 bases lying between them. CDR3 size: 12 residues. CDR3 coding DNA: TGCAGCGTCGGGACTAGCACAGATACGCAGTATTTT. Its protein product is CSVGTSTDTQYF.

The V and J genes are TRBV19 and TRBJ1-2; a weak D match, TRBD1 (6 bases). The germline V and J ends were trimmed by 5 bases and 3 bases, with 16 bases remaining between them. Per the germline V gene, CDR1 is LNHDA and CDR2 is SQIVND (reference sequence). This CDR3 region has 15 residues. The CDR3 is CASSSPGGGDYGYTF. The CDR3 nucleotides read TGTGCCAGTAGTTCCCCCGGCGGGGGCGACTATGGCTACACCTTC.

V usage is TRBV11-2 and J usage is TRBJ2-7; 8 bases line up with TRBD1. After removal of 5 bases from V and 2 bases from J, the junction contained 5 bases not matched to a gene. CDR3 length: 14 amino acids. The V gene's germline CDR1 is SGHAT and CDR2 FQNNGV. CDR3 in DNA: TGTGCCAGCAGCGCGTACAGGGGGGCCTACGAGCAGTACTTC. As protein: CASSAYRGAYEQYF. The full variable domain, completed using reference TRBV11-2 and TRBJ2-7, is EAGVAQSPRYKIIEKRQSVAFWCNPISGHATLYWYQQILGQGPKLLIQFQNNGVVDDSQLPKDRFSAERLKGVDSTLKIQPAKLEDSAVYLCASSAYRGAYEQYFGPGTRLTVT.

CDR3: CASSFSGQETQYF. The CDR3 DNA is TGTGCCAGCAGCTTTTCCGGTCAAGAGACCCAGTACTTC. The chain combines TRBV7-2 with TRBJ2-5, with D hard to call. Trimming stripped 3 bases from V and 2 bases from J, with 7 bases between. Germline values: CDR1 SGHTA, CDR2 FQGNSA. This CDR3 has 13 residues.

The rearrangement links TRBV30 to TRBJ1-4; 7 bases are a match to TRBD1. The junction had 9 bases not matched to a gene; V was cut back by 3 bases and J by 2 bases. The CDR3 runs 16 residues. The germline CDR1 and CDR2 sequences are GTSNPN and SVGIG (reference sequence). CDR3 bases: TGTGCCTGGAGAGGGGAAGGGGGCATGACTAATGAAAAACTGTTTTTT. This gives the protein CAWRGEGGMTNEKLFF.

A few counts support this clone. The chain joins TRBV5-1 to TRBJ2-6; D gene uncertain. Germline CDR1 and CDR2: SGHRS and YFSETQ. V was clipped by 6 bases and J by 2 bases, with 9 bases between them. The CDR3 has 14 residues. The CDR3 spells CASNPVAGANVLTF. The CDR3 nucleotides read TGCGCCAGCAATCCTGTAGCTGGGGCCAACGTCCTGACTTTC.

The CDR3 DNA is TGTGCCACCAGCAGAGACCAGGGGAGCTACGAGCAGTACTTC. Protein product: CATSRDQGSYEQYF. This chain links TRBV15 with TRBJ2-7; a possible D gene is TRBD1 (6 bases). CDR1 is LNHNV, CDR2 YYDKDF, per germline (reference sequence). V was pared by 0 bases and J by 3 bases, with 9 bases between. The CDR3 spans 14 residues.

This clone turned up a few times. A much larger clone differs from this one at a single base, so this may be a read error. The J gene is TRBJ1-5, the V gene TRBV29-1; no clear D gene. V was trimmed by 6 bases and J by 2 bases, leaving 11 bases between them. The CDR3 has 13 residues. CDR1 and CDR2 (germline): SQVTM, ANQGSEA. The CDR3 region is CSVANGGNQPQHF. DNA for the CDR3: TGCAGCGTCGCGAACGGGGGCAATCAGCCCCAGCATTTT.

The V and J genes are TRBV6-5 and TRBJ2-5; unclear D gene. Germline CDR1 MNHEY, CDR2 SVGAGI. V was trimmed by 8 bases and J by 5 bases, leaving 12 bases between them. The CDR3 covers 12 residues. The DNA for the CDR3 is TGTGCCAGCTGGCGTGGCGGTGAGACCCAGTACTTC. This encodes CASWRGGETQYF.

Only a few counts were recorded for this clone. The V gene is TRBV29-1, the J gene TRBJ2-3; D perhaps matches TRBD1 (6 bases). Trimming cost V 3 bases and J 3 bases, with 10 bases left between them. The CDR3 totals 13 residues. Germline-derived CDR1 and CDR2 are SQVTM and ANQGSEA. The CDR3 loop reads CSVEDRKTDTQYF. DNA of the CDR3: TGCAGCGTTGAGGACAGAAAGACAGATACGCAGTATTTT.

The chain employs TRBV6-1 and TRBJ1-2, with D possibly matching TRBD1 (5 bases). V was cut by 0 bases and J by 4 bases, with 15 bases left in between. The CDR3 covers 16 residues. Germline-derived CDR1 and CDR2 are MNHNS and SASEGT. CDR3 DNA sequence: TGTGCCAGCAGTGAAGCGGGCCAGGGTGTAAGCTATGGCTACACCTTC. It yields the protein CASSEAGQGVSYGYTF.

The rearrangement links TRBV5-1 to TRBJ2-5; 12 positions match TRBD2. Germline CDR1 SGHRS, CDR2 YFSETQ. The V and J ends lost 0 bases and 5 bases, in that order; junction bases with no gene match: 5. The length of the CDR3 is 16 residues. The CDR3 loop reads CASSLASGGAGETQYF. In DNA form, the CDR3 reads TGCGCCAGCAGCTTGGCTAGCGGGGGGGCCGGGGAGACCCAGTACTTC.

The chain employs TRBV19 and TRBJ1-4; D might be TRBD1 (5 bases). CDR1 and CDR2 (germline): LNHDA, SQIVND (reference sequence). The CDR3 is made up of 15 amino acids. Trimming took 5 bases from V and 0 from J, leaving 10 bases between them. CDR3 residues: CASSARGTTNEKLFF. The CDR3, as DNA: TGTGCCAGTAGTGCTCGGGGGACAACTAATGAAAAACTGTTTTTT.

The V gene is TRBV9, the J gene TRBJ2-5; 7 bases line up with TRBD1. CDR1 SGDLS and CDR2 YYNGEE come from the germline V gene. The CDR3 has 15 amino acids. V lost 0 bases, J lost 5 bases, and 7 bases stayed unmatched. The CDR3 bases are TGTGCCAGCAGCGTAGGGGTAGGGGGCATGGAGACCCAGTACTTC. Translation: CASSVGVGGMETQYF.

The chain links TRBV5-5 to TRBJ2-5, with D tentatively TRBD2 (7 bases). V was cut by 0 bases and J by 4 bases, with 13 bases left in between. This CDR3 contains 15 residues. CDR1 and CDR2 from the germline V gene are SGHKS and YYEKEE (reference sequence). The CDR3 spells CASSLAPGEGETQYF. The CDR3 DNA is TGTGCCAGCAGCTTGGCTCCAGGGGAGGGAGAGACCCAGTACTTC.

The chain couples TRBV5-1 to TRBJ1-4; unclear D gene. The CDR3 runs to 14 residues. Germline CDR1 SGHRS, CDR2 YFSETQ. The ends were cut back, 3 bases at V and 8 bases at J, with 14 bases in the middle. The CDR3 region is CASSWGGESEKLFF. CDR3 coding DNA: TGCGCCAGCAGCTGGGGTGGGGAGAGCGAAAAACTGTTTTTT.

This clone was seen once. V and J are TRBV6-1 and TRBJ1-2; the D gene is possibly TRBD1 (5 bases). CDR3 size: 14 residues. From germline, CDR1 is MNHNS and CDR2 SASEGT. Trimming stripped 2 bases from V and 5 bases from J, with 12 bases between. In DNA form, the CDR3 reads TGTGCCAGCAGTGAACGGCAGGGCTCGTATGGCTACACCTTC. Translation gives CASSERQGSYGYTF.